A single sample is the source of the 28 T cell receptor beta chains below, sequenced in a study of shared clonotypes between healthy human individuals. Sequencing used immunoSEQ multiplex PCR; TCRdb keeps in-frame clones, though not all of them. Of about 1.5 million clones listed, 95% to 99% are singletons. Material for sequencing was naive CD4+ T cells sorted from blood. As for subset: CD45RA+ positively selected. These receptors originate from a young man in good health.

The chain recombines TRBV27 with TRBJ2-7, with TRBD1 matching over 9 bases. The CDR3 covers 15 residues. Germline loops: CDR1 MNHEY, CDR2 SMNVEV (reference sequence). V dropped 2 bases and J dropped 6; count of bases not matched to a gene: 8. CDR3 sequence reads: CASSLGGQGFIEQYF. The CDR3, as DNA: TGTGCCAGCAGTTTAGGGGGACAGGGTTTCATCGAGCAGTACTTC.

The CDR3 coding sequence is TGTGCCAGCAGCCAGAGCGGACTAGCCAGGGTCGGGGAGCTGTTTTTT. It codes for CASSQSGLARVGELFF. The genes are TRBV7-9 and TRBJ2-2; TRBD2 matches 8 bases. Germline trimming cut 5 bases from V and 7 bases from J; bases unmatched to any gene: 12. Looked up from germline, CDR1 is SEHNR and CDR2 is FQNEAQ (reference sequence). CDR3 size: 16 residues.

The rearrangement uses TRBV5-4 and TRBJ1-1; weak D call: TRBD1 (6 bases). V lost 1 base and J 0 bases, leaving 10 bases between the germline ends. The V gene's germline CDR1 is SGHNT and CDR2 YYREEE (reference sequence). The CDR3 is made up of 15 amino acids. The CDR3 loop is CASSLWGAMNTEAFF. Written as DNA, the CDR3 is TGTGCCAGCAGCTTGTGGGGGGCGATGAACACTGAAGCTTTCTTT. Drawing the rest from reference TRBV5-4 and TRBJ1-1, the complete variable domain is ETGVTQSPTHLIKTRGQQVTLRCSSQSGHNTVSWYQQALGQGPQFIFQYYREEENGRGNFPPRFSGLQFPNYSSELNVNALELDDSALYLCASSLWGAMNTEAFFGQGTRLTVV.

CDR3 sequence reads: CASEGSIKNIQYF. Here the CDR3 DNA reads TGTGCCAGCGAGGGCTCAATAAAAAACATTCAGTACTTC. V is TRBV25-1 and J is TRBJ2-4, with D perhaps matching TRBD2 (5 bases). The CDR3 totals 13 residues. The V end lost 8 bases, the J end lost 4 bases, and 12 bases lay between the germline ends. Germline values: CDR1 MGHDK, CDR2 SYGVNS.

The chain uses TRBV11-2 and TRBJ2-7; D possibly corresponds to TRBD1 (6 bases). Looked up from germline, CDR1 is SGHAT and CDR2 is FQNNGV. This CDR3 contains 15 residues. Trimming cost V 5 bases and J 2 bases, with 16 bases left between them. Here the CDR3 reads CASSITGHSTYEQYF. CDR3 DNA sequence: TGTGCCAGCAGCATCACGGGACATTCAACCTACGAGCAGTACTTC. The variable domain in full, with the rest retrieved from reference TRBV11-2 and TRBJ2-7, is EAGVAQSPRYKIIEKRQSVAFWCNPISGHATLYWYQQILGQGPKLLIQFQNNGVVDDSQLPKDRFSAERLKGVDSTLKIQPAKLEDSAVYLCASSITGHSTYEQYFGPGTRLTVT.

V usage is TRBV25-1 and J usage is TRBJ1-1; D gene uncertain. Trimming left V 5 bases short and J 4 bases short, with 8 bases between. The CDR3 has 12 amino acids. Germline CDR1 reads MGHDK; CDR2 reads SYGVNS. The CDR3: CASSLLGTEAFF. CDR3 coding DNA: TGTGCCAGCAGTCTCCTGGGCACTGAAGCTTTCTTT.

In this sample, this clone turned up once. The chain carries TRBV28 and TRBJ2-4; D is undetermined. The V end lost 4 bases, the J end lost 4 bases, and 8 bases lay between the germline ends. The CDR3 extends over 13 amino acids. Germline loops: CDR1 MDHEN, CDR2 SYDVKM. The CDR3 nucleotides read TGTGCCAGCAGTTATTTGGGGAAAAACATTCAGTACTTC. Encoded protein: CASSYLGKNIQYF.

The gene calls are TRBV15 and TRBJ2-1, with 10 bases identical to TRBD2. The ends lost 1 base at V and 6 bases at J; junction bases unmatched: 12. The CDR3 length is 18 residues. In germline, CDR1 is LNHNV, CDR2 YYDKDF (reference sequence). This chain's CDR3 is CATSRVPLAGSAFNEQFF. The DNA for the CDR3 is TGTGCCACCAGCAGAGTCCCACTAGCGGGATCCGCCTTCAATGAGCAGTTCTTC.

This sequence joins TRBV18 and TRBJ1-5, with D perhaps TRBD1 (6 bases). Trimming took off 3 bases at V and 5 bases at J, with 11 bases between the two ends. This CDR3 is 14 amino acids long. Germline V lookup: CDR1 KGHSH, CDR2 LQKENI. The CDR3 sequence is CASSPQGTHQPQHF. DNA for the CDR3: TGTGCCAGCTCACCCCAGGGGACCCATCAGCCCCAGCATTTT.

The chain has TRBV27 and TRBJ1-5; D may be TRBD1 (6 bases). V was trimmed by 6 bases and J by 0 bases, leaving 15 bases between them. This CDR3 has 16 residues. CDR1 is MNHEY, CDR2 SMNVEV, per germline (reference sequence). The CDR3 DNA sequence: TGTGCCAGCAGGTTGGGGGGCGTCTATAGCAATCAGCCCCAGCATTTT. It yields the protein CASRLGGVYSNQPQHF.

The chain combines TRBV6-1 with TRBJ2-2; possibly TRBD2 for D (6 bases). In germline, CDR1 is MNHNS, CDR2 SASEGT. This CDR3 is built from 15 residues. Trimming cost V 3 bases and J 7 bases, with 15 bases left between them. CDR3 bases: TGTGCCAGCAGTGACATAGGACTATCCAGCGGGGAGCTGTTTTTT. This codes for CASSDIGLSSGELFF.

The chain uses TRBV5-1 and TRBJ2-7; a weak D match, TRBD2 (7 bases). V was clipped by 0 bases and J by 6 bases, with 25 bases between them. Germline assignment: CDR1 SGHRS and CDR2 YFSETQ. This CDR3 is 18 amino acids long. CDR3 nucleotides: TGCGCCAGCAGCTTGGGGGCAGGGGCGGGAGTCTCTTTATCCGAGCAGTACTTC. Amino acid sequence: CASSLGAGAGVSLSEQYF.

The chain joins TRBV9 to TRBJ2-2, with D maybe TRBD2 (6 bases). V gave up 1 base and J gave up 3 bases, with 10 bases separating them. There are 15 residues in the CDR3. Germline loops: CDR1 SGDLS, CDR2 YYNGEE. The CDR3 nucleotides read TGTGCCAGCAGCGTACGGGGGACTGACACCGGGGAGCTGTTTTTT. Translation: CASSVRGTDTGELFF. Combining the CDR3 with reference TRBV9 and TRBJ2-2 gives the whole variable domain DSGVTQTPKHLITATGQRVTLRCSPRSGDLSVYWYQQSLDQGLQFLIQYYNGEERAKGNILERFSAQQFPDLHSELNLSSLELGDSALYFCASSVRGTDTGELFFGEGSRLTVL.

The V call is TRBV5-1, the J call TRBJ2-1; perhaps TRBD2 as D (5 bases). Germline CDR1 is SGHRS and CDR2 is YFSETQ. CDR3 length: 14 amino acids. With 2 bases removed from V and 5 bases from J, the gap between germline ends came to 11 bases. CDR3 region: CASSFRETDNEQFF. CDR3 coding DNA: TGCGCCAGCAGCTTTAGGGAGACCGACAATGAGCAGTTCTTC.

The chain joins TRBV16 to TRBJ2-5; maybe TRBD2 (6 bases). Germline CDR1 KGHSY, CDR2 FQNENV. Trimming removed 4 bases at V and 5 bases at J, with 11 bases between. This CDR3 spans 13 amino acids. The CDR3 sequence is CASSRRRGETQYF. In DNA form, the CDR3 reads TGTGCCAGCAGCCGCCGGCGGGGTGAGACCCAGTACTTC.

V usage is TRBV7-9 and J usage is TRBJ2-2, with 8 nucleotides matching TRBD2. This CDR3 spans 15 amino acids. Trimming at V came to 4 bases and at J to 1 base, leaving 2 bases not matched to a gene. Germline loops: CDR1 SEHNR, CDR2 FQNEAQ (reference sequence). The CDR3 sequence is CASSYLAGNTGELFF. The DNA for the CDR3 is TGTGCCAGCAGCTATCTAGCGGGGAACACCGGGGAGCTGTTTTTT.

This sequence joins TRBV29-1 and TRBJ2-1; D not resolved. Germline V lookup: CDR1 SQVTM, CDR2 ANQGSEA. V lost 5 bases to trimming and J lost 9 bases, with 11 bases between them. This CDR3 contains 11 residues. This CDR3 reads CSVSKPGEQFF. The CDR3 DNA reads TGCAGCGTTAGCAAGCCGGGTGAGCAGTTCTTC.

The J gene is TRBJ1-1, the V gene TRBV7-9; TRBD1 might be the D (5 bases). The V end was cut by 8 bases, the J end by 1 base, with 14 bases between. This CDR3 is 14 amino acids long. Germline CDR1 is SEHNR and CDR2 is FQNEAQ (reference sequence). The DNA for the CDR3 is TGTGCCAGCGTTCCCAGGGCTAAGAACACTGAAGCTTTCTTT. It is translated as CASVPRAKNTEAFF. Full variable domain (remainder filled in from reference TRBV7-9 and TRBJ1-1): DTGVSQNPRHKITKRGQNVTFRCDPISEHNRLYWYRQTLGQGPEFLTYFQNEAQLEKSRLLSDRFSAERPKGSFSTLEIQRTEQGDSAMYLCASVPRAKNTEAFFGQGTRLTVV.

J is TRBJ2-2 and V is TRBV10-2; D is uncertain. The CDR3 consists of 17 residues. Germline V lookup: CDR1 WSHSY, CDR2 SAAADI. V was trimmed by 8 bases and J by 2 bases, leaving 21 bases between them. In nucleotides, the CDR3 is TGCGCCAGCTTCCTTATGCCAGGCCGAGGCAACACCGGGGAGCTGTTTTTT. Protein product: CASFLMPGRGNTGELFF.

The chain joins TRBV2 to TRBJ1-4; a possible D gene is TRBD1 (6 bases). CDR3 length: 15 amino acids. Trimming removed 4 bases from V and 1 base from J, with 10 bases in between. CDR1 is SNHLY and CDR2 is FYNNEI in the germline V gene. The CDR3 DNA sequence: TGTGCCAGCAGTGGGACCAGGGGAACTAATGAAAAACTGTTTTTT. The encoded protein is CASSGTRGTNEKLFF.

This sequence joins TRBV15 and TRBJ2-2; no definite D call. The germline V gene encodes CDR1 LNHNV and CDR2 YYDKDF (reference sequence). This CDR3 has 16 residues. The V and J ends lost 1 base and 2 bases respectively, with 11 bases between them. The CDR3 sequence: CATSRVGGHNTGELFF. CDR3 coding DNA: TGTGCCACCAGCAGAGTGGGCGGCCATAACACCGGGGAGCTGTTTTTT.

V gene TRBV28 combines with J gene TRBJ2-7, with a weak D call TRBD1 (6 bases). The CDR3 has 16 amino acids. V lost 3 bases to trimming and J lost 2 bases, with 17 bases between them. Per germline, CDR1 MDHEN and CDR2 SYDVKM. In nucleotides, the CDR3 is TGTGCCAGCAGTTTGGAGGACAGACCATTCACCTACGAGCAGTACTTC. Residues: CASSLEDRPFTYEQYF.

The chain has TRBV15 and TRBJ2-5; 9 bases are a match to TRBD2. V gave up 7 bases and J gave up 4 bases; unmatched junction bases: 13. CDR3 length: 16 amino acids. CDR1 is LNHNV and CDR2 is YYDKDF in the germline V gene (reference sequence). The CDR3 bases are TGTGCCACCACTCGTAGCGGGAGATCCCCGGGAGAGACCCAGTACTTC. It yields the protein CATTRSGRSPGETQYF.

In DNA form, the CDR3 reads TGTGCCAGCAGCCAAGGGCGGGACGGCACAGATACGCAGTATTTT. It translates to CASSQGRDGTDTQYF. The V call is TRBV4-2, the J call TRBJ2-3, with D perhaps matching TRBD2 (6 bases). This CDR3 region has 15 residues. The V end was cut by 1 base, the J end by 1 base, with 9 bases between. From germline, CDR1 is LGHNA and CDR2 YNFKEQ.

The CDR3 region is CASSGQGSTEAFF. CDR3 coding DNA: TGTGCCAGCAGCGGACAGGGGTCAACTGAAGCTTTCTTT. The chain combines TRBV9 with TRBJ1-1; TRBD1 aligns across 8 bases. Germline trimming cut 3 bases from V and 5 bases from J; bases unmatched to any gene: 3. Per the germline V gene, CDR1 is SGDLS and CDR2 is YYNGEE. This CDR3 contains 13 residues.

The chain recombines TRBV5-1 with TRBJ2-3, with D perhaps matching TRBD2 (6 bases). The CDR3 runs 15 residues. The V end lost 4 bases, the J end lost 0 bases, and 12 bases lay between the germline ends. CDR1 and CDR2 from the germline V gene are SGHRS and YFSETQ. The CDR3 region is CASSLFGTSTDTQYF. For the CDR3, the DNA is TGCGCCAGCAGCCTGTTCGGGACTAGCACAGATACGCAGTATTTT.

For this clone: This CDR3 is also generated by other DNA sequences in the sample. This rearrangement joins TRBV11-2 to TRBJ2-7; 10 nucleotides line up with TRBD2. The CDR3 length is 14 residues. The V gene's germline CDR1 is SGHAT and CDR2 FQNNGV. The J segment lost 3 bases and the V segment lost 1 base, leaving 0 bases of the junction unmatched. CDR3 nucleotides: TGTGCCAGCAGCTTAGTAGCGGGAGGCTACGAGCAGTACTTC. Its protein is CASSLVAGGYEQYF.

The rearrangement uses TRBV27 and TRBJ1-5; D remains ambiguous. The CDR3 extends over 17 amino acids. Per the germline V gene, CDR1 is MNHEY and CDR2 is SMNVEV (reference sequence). V shed 3 bases and J shed 0 bases, with 15 bases lying between them. Here the CDR3 DNA reads TGTGCCAGCAGTTTCCGCCTCCCACTATATAGCAATCAGCCCCAGCATTTT. Amino acids: CASSFRLPLYSNQPQHF.